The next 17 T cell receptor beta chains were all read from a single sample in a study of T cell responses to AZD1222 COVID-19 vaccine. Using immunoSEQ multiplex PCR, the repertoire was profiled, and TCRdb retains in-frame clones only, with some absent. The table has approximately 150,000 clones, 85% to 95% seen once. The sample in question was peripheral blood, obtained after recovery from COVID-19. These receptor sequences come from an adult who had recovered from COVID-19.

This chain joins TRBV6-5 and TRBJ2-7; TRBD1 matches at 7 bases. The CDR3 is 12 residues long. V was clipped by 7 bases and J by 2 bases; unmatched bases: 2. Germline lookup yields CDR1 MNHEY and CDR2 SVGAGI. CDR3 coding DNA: TGTGCCAGCACACAGGGGCCCTACGAGCAGTACTTC. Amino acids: CASTQGPYEQYF.

In DNA, the CDR3 is TGTGCCAGCAGCCTCCTCCAGGGGAGTGACGGGGAGCTGTTTTTT. This encodes CASSLLQGSDGELFF. This sequence joins TRBV14 and TRBJ2-2; tentative D call: TRBD1 (6 bases). The CDR3 length is 15 residues. The V end lost 4 bases, the J end lost 7 bases, and 16 bases lay between the germline ends. The V gene's germline CDR1 is SGHDN and CDR2 FVKESK.

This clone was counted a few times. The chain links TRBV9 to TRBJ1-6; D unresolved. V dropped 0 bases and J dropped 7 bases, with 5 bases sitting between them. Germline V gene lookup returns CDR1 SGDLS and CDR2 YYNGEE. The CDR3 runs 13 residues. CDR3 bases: TGTGCCAGCAGCGTAGAGTGGAATTCACCCCTCCACTTT. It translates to CASSVEWNSPLHF.

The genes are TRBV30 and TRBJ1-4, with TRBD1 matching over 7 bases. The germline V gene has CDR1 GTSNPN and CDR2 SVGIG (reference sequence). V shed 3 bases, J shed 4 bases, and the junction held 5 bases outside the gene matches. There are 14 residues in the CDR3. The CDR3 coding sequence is TGTGCCTGGAGGCCGGGACAGTTTAATGAAAAACTGTTTTTT. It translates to CAWRPGQFNEKLFF. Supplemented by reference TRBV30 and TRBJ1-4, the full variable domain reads SQTIHQWPATLVQPVGSPLSLECTVEGTSNPNLYWYRQAAGRGLQLLFYSVGIGQISSEVPQNLSASRPQDRQFILSSKKLLLSDSGFYLCAWRPGQFNEKLFFGSGTQLSVL.

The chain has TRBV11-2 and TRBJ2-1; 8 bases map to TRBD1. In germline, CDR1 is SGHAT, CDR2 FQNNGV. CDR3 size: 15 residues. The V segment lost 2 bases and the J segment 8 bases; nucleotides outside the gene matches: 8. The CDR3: CASSLRAGGGDEQFF. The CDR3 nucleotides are TGTGCCAGCAGCTTACGGGCAGGGGGCGGGGATGAGCAGTTCTTC.

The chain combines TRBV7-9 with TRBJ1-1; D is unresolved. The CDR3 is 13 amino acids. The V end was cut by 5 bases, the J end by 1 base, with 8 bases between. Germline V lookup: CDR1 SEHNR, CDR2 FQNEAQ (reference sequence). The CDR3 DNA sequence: TGTGCCAGCAGCAAGCGACAGAACACTGAAGCTTTCTTT. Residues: CASSKRQNTEAFF.

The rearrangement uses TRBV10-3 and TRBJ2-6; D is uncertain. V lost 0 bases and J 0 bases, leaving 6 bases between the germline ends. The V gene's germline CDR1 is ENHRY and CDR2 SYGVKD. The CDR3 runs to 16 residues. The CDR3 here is CAISESWSSGANVLTF. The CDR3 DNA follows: TGTGCCATCAGTGAGTCGTGGAGCTCTGGGGCCAACGTCCTGACTTTC.

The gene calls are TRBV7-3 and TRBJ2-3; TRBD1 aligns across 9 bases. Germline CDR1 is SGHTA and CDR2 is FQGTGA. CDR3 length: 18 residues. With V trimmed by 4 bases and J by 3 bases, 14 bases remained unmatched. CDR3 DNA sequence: TGTGCCAGCAGCTCAAATATCCGGGACAGGGTGACGACAGATACGCAGTATTTT. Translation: CASSSNIRDRVTTDTQYF.

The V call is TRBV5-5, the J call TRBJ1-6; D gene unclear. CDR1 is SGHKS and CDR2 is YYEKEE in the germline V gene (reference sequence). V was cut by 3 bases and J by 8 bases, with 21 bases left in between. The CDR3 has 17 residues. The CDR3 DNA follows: TGTGCCAGCAGCTCCGCCGGGCGTATCGGGGAATATTCACCCCTCCACTTT. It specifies CASSSAGRIGEYSPLHF.

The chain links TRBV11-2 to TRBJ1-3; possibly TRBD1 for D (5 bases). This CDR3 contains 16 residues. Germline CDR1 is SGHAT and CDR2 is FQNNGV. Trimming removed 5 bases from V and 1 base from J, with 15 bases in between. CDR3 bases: TGTGCCAGCAGCCGCGTTCAGGGAAAATCTGGAAACACCATATATTTT. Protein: CASSRVQGKSGNTIYF.

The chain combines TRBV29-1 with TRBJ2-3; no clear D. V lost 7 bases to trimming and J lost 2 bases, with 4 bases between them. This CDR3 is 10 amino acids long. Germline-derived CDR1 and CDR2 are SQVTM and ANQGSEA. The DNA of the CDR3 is TGCAGCGGATCCACAGATACGCAGTATTTT. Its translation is CSGSTDTQYF.

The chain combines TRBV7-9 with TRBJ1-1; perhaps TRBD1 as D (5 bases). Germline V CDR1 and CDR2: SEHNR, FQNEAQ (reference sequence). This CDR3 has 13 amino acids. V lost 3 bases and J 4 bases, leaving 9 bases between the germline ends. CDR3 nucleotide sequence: TGTGCCAGCAGCTTCGTGGGGGGCACTGAAGCTTTCTTT. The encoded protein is CASSFVGGTEAFF.

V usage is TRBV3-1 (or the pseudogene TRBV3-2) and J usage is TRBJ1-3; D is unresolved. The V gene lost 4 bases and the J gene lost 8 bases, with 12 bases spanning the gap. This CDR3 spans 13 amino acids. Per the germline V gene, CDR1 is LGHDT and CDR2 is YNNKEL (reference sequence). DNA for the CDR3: TGTGCCAGCAGCCTTGAAGGGTCGGACACCATATATTTT. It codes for CASSLEGSDTIYF.

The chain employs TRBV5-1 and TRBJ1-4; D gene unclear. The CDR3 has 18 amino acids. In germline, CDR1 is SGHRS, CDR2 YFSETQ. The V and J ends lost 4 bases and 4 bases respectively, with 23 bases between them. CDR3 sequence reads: CASSPSIKPDGFNEKLFF. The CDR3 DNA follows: TGCGCCAGCAGCCCGTCGATAAAACCCGACGGCTTTAATGAAAAACTGTTTTTT.

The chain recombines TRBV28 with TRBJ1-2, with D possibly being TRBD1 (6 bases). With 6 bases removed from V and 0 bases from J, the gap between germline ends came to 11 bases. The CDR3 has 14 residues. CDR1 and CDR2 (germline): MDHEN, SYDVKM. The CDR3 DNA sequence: TGTGCCAGCAGCCGTCAGGGGACTAACTATGGCTACACCTTC. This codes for CASSRQGTNYGYTF.

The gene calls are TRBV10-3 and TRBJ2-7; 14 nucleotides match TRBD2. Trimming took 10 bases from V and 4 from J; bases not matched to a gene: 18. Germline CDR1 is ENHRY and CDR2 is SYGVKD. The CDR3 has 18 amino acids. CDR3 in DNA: TGTGCCAACTCCCGGGCCCCGGGACTAGCGGGAGAGCTTTACGAGCAGTACTTC. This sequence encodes CANSRAPGLAGELYEQYF.

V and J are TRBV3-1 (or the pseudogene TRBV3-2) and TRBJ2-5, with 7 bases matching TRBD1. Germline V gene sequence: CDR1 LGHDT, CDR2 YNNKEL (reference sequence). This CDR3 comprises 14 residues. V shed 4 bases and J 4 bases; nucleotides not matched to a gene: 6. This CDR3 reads CASSLLTGLETQYF. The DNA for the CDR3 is TGTGCCAGCAGCCTCTTGACAGGGTTAGAGACCCAGTACTTC.